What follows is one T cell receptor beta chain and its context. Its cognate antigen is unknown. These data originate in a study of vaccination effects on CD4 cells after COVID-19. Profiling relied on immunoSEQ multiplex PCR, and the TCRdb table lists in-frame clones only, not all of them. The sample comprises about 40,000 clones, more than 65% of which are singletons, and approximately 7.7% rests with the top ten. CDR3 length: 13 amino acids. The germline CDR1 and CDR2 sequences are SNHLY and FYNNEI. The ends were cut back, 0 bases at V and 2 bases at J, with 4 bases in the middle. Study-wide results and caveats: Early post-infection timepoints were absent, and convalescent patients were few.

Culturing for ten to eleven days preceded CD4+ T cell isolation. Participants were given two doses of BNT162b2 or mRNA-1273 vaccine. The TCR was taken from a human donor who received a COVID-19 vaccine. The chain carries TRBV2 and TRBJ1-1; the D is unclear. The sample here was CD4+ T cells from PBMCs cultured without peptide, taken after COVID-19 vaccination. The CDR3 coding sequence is TGTGCCAGCAGTGAAGCCTCAAACACTGAAGCTTTCTTT. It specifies CASSEASNTEAFF. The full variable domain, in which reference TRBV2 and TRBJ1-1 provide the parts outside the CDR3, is EPEVTQTPSHQVTQMGQEVILRCVPISNHLYFYWYRQILGQKVEFLVSFYNNEISEKSEIFDDQFSVERPDGSNFTLKIRSTKLEDSAMYFCASSEASNTEAFFGQGTRLTVV.